A single sample gave rise to the 25 T cell receptor beta chains below, sequenced in a study of tumor-infiltrating lymphocytes in primary liver carcinoma. Total RNA amounting to roughly 480 ng was the source from which TCR beta cDNA was made with a constant-region primer. Three nested multiplex PCR rounds, a slightly modified ARM-PCR method, built the TCR beta libraries. Investigators reported that the first two PCR rounds, at roughly 10 cycles each, used TRBV1-TRBV30 forward primers with a C-beta reverse primer. TCRdb analysed the multiplex PCR reads with MiXCR anew, one entry per CDR3 protein. The sample carries 320,000 or so distinct CDR3 sequences, about 62% recorded once. Extraction also yielded germline DNA, while blood RNA was obtained from unsorted whole blood. The material sequenced was peripheral blood. Receptor source: a man aged 40-49 years with primary liver carcinoma and hepatitis B virus infection.

As DNA, the CDR3 is TGTGCCAGCAGCTTTCCAGGGGCGCAAGGAGAGACCCAGTACTTC. It yields the protein CASSFPGAQGETQYF. The chain combines TRBV5-4 with TRBJ2-5; D may be TRBD1 (6 bases). V lost 2 bases and J 4 bases, leaving 15 bases between the germline ends. This CDR3 spans 15 amino acids. Germline V CDR1 and CDR2: SGHNT, YYREEE (reference sequence).

As regards this clonotype: The junction shows a germline mismatch at one end, possibly a read error. V gene TRBV7-9 combines with J gene TRBJ2-1; 8 bases align to TRBD2. Germline CDR1 is SEHNR and CDR2 is FQNEAQ (reference sequence). The CDR3 loop spans 15 amino acids. The CDR3 DNA sequence: TGTGCCAGCAGGGAGCTTATCGGGAGGGCCAATGGGCAGTTCTTC. Encoded protein: CASRELIGRANGQFF.

This clonotype came up a few times. The chain employs TRBV6-2 or TRBV6-3 and TRBJ2-2; 8 nucleotides match TRBD2. Germline CDR1 is MNHEY and CDR2 is SVGEGT. This CDR3 has 17 amino acids. After removal of 4 bases from V and 3 bases from J, the junction contained 10 bases not matched to a gene. CDR3 coding DNA: TGTGCCAGCAGTTCAACCGGGACTAGGAGATACACCGGGGAGCTGTTTTTT. This gives the protein CASSSTGTRRYTGELFF.

There are a few counts of this clonotype. The gene calls are TRBV28 and TRBJ2-7; either TRBD1 or TRBD2 may fit D (5 bases each). V was clipped by 7 bases and J by 7 bases, with 14 bases between them. Germline V CDR1 and CDR2: MDHEN, SYDVKM. The CDR3 runs to 12 residues. CDR3 protein: CASTRGAREQYF. CDR3 bases: TGTGCCAGCACTCGAGGGGCGCGGGAGCAGTACTTC.

Note on this clonotype: An end of the junction differs from the germline gene, which may be a read error. The rearrangement uses TRBV4-1 and TRBJ2-7, with 9 bases that match TRBD1. CDR1 and CDR2 (germline): MGHRA, YSYEKL. The CDR3 loop spans 15 amino acids. CDR3 coding DNA: TGCGCCGGCAGCCTCCTGGGAGGACAGGGGAATGAGCAGTACTTC. The encoded protein is CAGSLLGGQGNEQYF.

Remarks on this clonotype: A much larger clonotype is one base distant, so this may be a read error. The V and J genes are TRBV10-3 and TRBJ1-1; D remains ambiguous. CDR1 is ENHRY and CDR2 is SYGVKD in the germline V gene. The CDR3 has 12 amino acids. The CDR3: CAASAGNIEAFF. The CDR3 bases are TGTGCCGCATCGGCGGGGAACATTGAAGCTTTCTTT.

On this clonotype: One base away lies a much larger clone, so this may be a sequencing read error. The chain combines TRBV12-3 or TRBV12-4 with TRBJ2-7; TRBD2 aligns across 10 bases. The CDR3 has 13 amino acids. DNA of the CDR3: TGTGCCAGCAGGGCTAGCGGGGGCTACGAGCCGTACTTC. It specifies CASRASGGYEPYF.

On this clonotype: A read error may explain this, as a much larger clone is one base away. The chain joins TRBV10-2 to TRBJ2-7; D uncertain. Per germline, CDR1 WSHSY and CDR2 SAAADI. The V end lost 3 bases, the J end lost 0 bases, and 9 bases lay between the germline ends. The CDR3 length is 14 residues. The CDR3 reads CASSEWWASYEQYF. The CDR3 region has the DNA TGCGCCAGCAGTGAATGGTGGGCCTCCTACGAGCAGTACTTC.

This clonotype was picked up a small number of times. The chain recombines TRBV5-6 with TRBJ2-3; 9 nucleotides align to TRBD2. In germline, CDR1 is SGHDT, CDR2 YYEEEE. The V and J ends lost 5 bases and 3 bases, in that order; junction bases with no gene match: 10. The CDR3 length is 16 residues. DNA for the CDR3: TGTGCCAGCAGTCCCCCGGGCCTAGCGGGAACAGATACGCAGTATTTT. The encoded protein is CASSPPGLAGTDTQYF.

This chain uses TRBV5-1 with TRBJ1-1; no reliable D call. V lost 0 bases and J 1 base, leaving 7 bases between the germline ends. The V gene's germline CDR1 is SGHRS and CDR2 YFSETQ. The CDR3 has 14 residues. In DNA form, the CDR3 reads TGCGCCAGCAGCTTGGTCCCCGAGAACACTGAAGCTTTCTTT. Protein: CASSLVPENTEAFF.

This chain joins TRBV14 and TRBJ2-5; perhaps TRBD2 as D (6 bases). This CDR3 is 14 amino acids long. Germline CDR1 reads SGHDN; CDR2 reads FVKESK. The ends were cut back, 5 bases at V and 6 bases at J, with 16 bases in the middle. The CDR3 DNA reads TGTGCCAGCAGCTTAAACTGGGGCGGGAAGACCCAGTACTTC. This sequence encodes CASSLNWGGKTQYF.

In this sample, this clonotype turned up a few times. The chain uses TRBV30 and TRBJ1-1; tentatively, D is TRBD1 (5 bases). Germline V gene sequence: CDR1 GTSNPN, CDR2 SVGIG (reference sequence). Trimming took off 4 bases at V and 8 bases at J, with 11 bases between the two ends. The CDR3 length is 11 residues. In DNA form, the CDR3 reads TGTGCCTGGACCGGGGGTCCCGAAGCTTTCTTT. Protein product: CAWTGGPEAFF.

In its sample, this clonotype was seen once. The chain uses TRBV5-1 and TRBJ2-5; D possibly corresponds to TRBD1 (6 bases). Deletions cut 2 bases from V and 1 base from J, with 15 bases between. The CDR3 is 16 amino acids. Germline lookup yields CDR1 SGHRS and CDR2 YFSETQ. CDR3 protein: CASSFSSQGFQETQYF. CDR3 DNA: TGCGCCAGCAGCTTCAGTAGTCAGGGGTTCCAAGAGACCCAGTACTTC.

Remarks on this clonotype: This may stem from a read error, because a much larger clone lies one nucleotide away. This chain links TRBV4-1 with TRBJ2-3, with 7 bases aligning to TRBD1. The germline CDR1 and CDR2 sequences are MGHRA and YSYEKL. CDR3 length: 16 amino acids. CDR3 amino acids: CASSQDQKQGFDTHYF. The DNA of the CDR3 is TGCGCCAGCAGCCAAGATCAAAAACAGGGGTTCGATACGCACTATTTT.

This chain joins TRBV6-4 and TRBJ2-3; D is unresolved. The CDR3 runs 13 residues. V lost 4 bases and J lost 5, with 10 bases in between. Germline CDR1 is MRHNA and CDR2 is SNTAGT. CDR3: CASSVGVGDTQYF. As DNA, the CDR3 is TGTGCCAGCAGTGTTGGAGTTGGAGATACGCAGTATTTT.

There are a few counts of this clonotype. The chain employs TRBV4-2 and TRBJ2-7, with TRBD2 matching 13 bases. Germline CDR1 and CDR2: LGHNA and YNFKEQ. With 6 bases clipped from V and 5 bases from J, the junction kept 7 bases outside the gene matches. The CDR3 runs to 15 residues. The CDR3 reads CASRAGLAGPHEQYF. CDR3 nucleotides: TGTGCCAGCAGGGCGGGACTAGCGGGACCCCACGAGCAGTACTTC.

The V and J genes are TRBV28 and TRBJ1-4; D gene uncertain. The CDR3 length is 13 residues. With 9 bases removed from V and 6 bases from J, the gap between germline ends came to 14 bases. Germline loops: CDR1 MDHEN, CDR2 SYDVKM. The CDR3 DNA is TGTGCCAGTACCCGGCAGTTTGATGAAAAACTGTTTTTT. It specifies CASTRQFDEKLFF.

Notes on this clonotype: Since a much larger clone is just one base distant, this may be a read error. The chain employs TRBV12-3 or TRBV12-4 and TRBJ2-7, with 14 bases lining up with TRBD2. J gave up 7 bases and V 4 bases, and 12 bases lay outside the gene matches. The CDR3 has 17 amino acids. The CDR3 is CASSSAGLAGAAGEQYF. DNA of the CDR3: TGTGCCAGCAGTTCAGCGGGACTAGCGGGAGCGGCGGGTGAGCAGTACTTC.

This clonotype was counted at least ten times. CDR3 residues: CASSSGLADPTNEQFF. CDR3 nucleotide sequence: TGTGCCAGCAGTTCCGGACTAGCGGACCCAACAAATGAGCAGTTCTTC. The rearrangement uses TRBV6-5 and TRBJ2-1; 10 positions match TRBD2. The V segment lost 4 bases and the J segment 7 bases; nucleotides outside the gene matches: 10. The CDR3 runs to 16 residues. Germline V CDR1 and CDR2: MNHEY, SVGAGI.

This clonotype was seen once. It may be a read error: a sequence one base away is much more abundant. The V gene is TRBV7-8, the J gene TRBJ1-5, with D uncertain. The J call may be faulty, since TRBJ2-3 better matches the DNA end. The germline V gene has CDR1 SGHVS and CDR2 FQNEAQ. The CDR3 is 16 residues long. The CDR3 sequence is CASSLSTELSWQPQYF. CDR3 in DNA: TGTGCCAGCAGCTTAAGTACAGAGCTTTCGTGGCAGCCCCAGTATTTT.

In this sample, this clonotype turned up many times. The genes are TRBV6-5 and TRBJ2-1; D not certain. The V end lost 5 bases, the J end lost 6 bases, and 11 bases lay between the germline ends. CDR3 size: 13 residues. In germline, CDR1 is MNHEY, CDR2 SVGAGI. CDR3 nucleotides: TGTGCCAGCAGTCTTAGCCTAGTCAATGAGCAGTTCTTC. Translating it yields CASSLSLVNEQFF.

This clonotype came up a few times. This sequence joins TRBV5-1 and TRBJ1-3, with D unclear. CDR3 size: 17 residues. Germline CDR1 and CDR2: SGHRS and YFSETQ. V gave up 0 bases and J gave up 0 bases, with 13 bases separating them. CDR3 sequence reads: CASSLAFGTSSGNTIYF. The CDR3 DNA reads as TGCGCCAGCAGCTTGGCGTTTGGCACCAGCTCTGGAAACACCATATATTTT.

V usage is TRBV7-9 and J usage is TRBJ1-2; a possible D gene is TRBD1 (5 bases). Germline V gene data show CDR1 as SEHNR and CDR2 as FQNEAQ (reference sequence). The V end lost 1 base, the J end lost 10 bases, and 19 bases lay between the germline ends. The CDR3 sequence is 15 residues long. This CDR3 is CASSLVAGNSQDYTF. CDR3 sequence (DNA): TGTGCCAGCAGCTTAGTTGCAGGGAACTCTCAAGACTACACCTTC.

In its sample, this clonotype was seen once. A much larger clone differs by one base, so this may be a read error. V gene TRBV6-1 combines with J gene TRBJ1-1; D is ambiguous. CDR1 is MNHNS, CDR2 SASEGT, per germline. There are 13 residues in the CDR3. Trimming pared 6 bases from V and 4 bases from J, leaving 12 bases between. The CDR3: CASRVSIVTEAFF. CDR3 in DNA: TGTGCCAGCAGGGTCTCGATAGTCACTGAAGCTTTCTTT.

The V call is TRBV29-1, the J call TRBJ1-1; D gene uncertain. The germline CDR1 and CDR2 sequences are SQVTM and ANQGSEA. This CDR3 comprises 11 residues. V dropped 7 bases and J dropped 3 bases, with 9 bases sitting between them. Here the CDR3 DNA reads TGCAGCGGTGTACATGACACTGAAGCTTTCTTT. Translating it yields CSGVHDTEAFF.